This T cell receptor beta chain was captured by sequencing in a study of post-analysis software for immune sequencing data. Background on the study: Patients had relapsing-remitting, secondary progressive or progressive-relapsing multiple sclerosis; some lacked subtype. Findings and caveats of the study: Patients showed TRBV5-6, TRBV5-1 and TRBV20-1 among five TRBV segments more frequent than in controls. Samples made in the same batch grouped tightly together by F measure.

TCR beta cDNA libraries had unique molecular identifiers. TCRdb reanalysed the PCR reads using MiXCR and keeps one entry per CDR3 protein. Of hundreds of thousands of distinct CDR3 sequences in the sample, 25% to 30% were seen once. CDR1 is MGHRA and CDR2 is YSYEKL in the germline V gene. The CDR3 spans 15 residues. The V gene lost 8 bases and the J gene lost 1 base, with 17 bases spanning the gap. With regard to this clonotype: The antigen remains undetermined.

The receptor comes from a girl aged 10 to 17 with multiple sclerosis. This chain joins TRBV4-1 and TRBJ1-1, with D unresolved. The sequenced sample was blood. As DNA, the CDR3 is TGCGCCAGCTATCCTAACAGCCTTGAGAACACTGAAGCTTTCTTT. Translated: CASYPNSLENTEAFF.